The clone carrying this T cell receptor beta chain was found many times. Its specificity is unknown. Single cDNA molecules in the library carried unique molecular identifiers attached during preparation. TCRdb reprocessed the RACE reads via MiXCR and lists one record per CDR3 protein. The table lists around 300,000 distinct CDR3 sequences, 5% to 6.5% of them singletons. This sample is part of a study of human T cells and chemical hapten exposure. Background on the study: The patch tests put 0.01% DPC on the skin of the upper back and were read 6 days later. Study-wide points: Sensitizing to DPC left TCRs with a frequency above 1 in 1000 unaltered.

The CDR3 spans 14 residues. Germline CDR1 is SGHRS and CDR2 is YFSETQ. Deletions cut 1 base from V and 7 bases from J, with 9 bases between. Time point defined: pre-sensitization, week 0. The treatment denotes: therapeutic diphenylcyclopropenone sensitization with weekly scalp DPC. Sequenced material: whole blood, taken in connection with sensitization to the hapten diphenylcyclopropenone (DPC). The gene calls are TRBV5-1 and TRBJ1-6; no firm D call. The clonotype comes from a woman aged 18 to 35 with alopecia areata. Some clones in this sample may be carry-over from other donors' samples. This CDR3 is CASSLHGRNSPLHF. DNA for the CDR3: TGCGCCAGCAGCTTGCACGGACGAAATTCACCCCTCCACTTT.